The present T cell receptor beta chain was sequenced within a study of T cells in Graves' hyperthyroidism and ophthalmopathy. Notes on the study in general: Clonotypes that were expanded in thyroid above 0.001 mostly appeared in blood too.

Amplified TCR beta CDR3 regions came from RNA transcripts. The HTBI primer set served for first-round RT-PCR of the TCR CDR3. TCRdb fed the multiplex PCR reads into MiXCR, producing one record per CDR3 protein. The sample yields under 750,000 distinct CDR3 sequences, about 19% seen once. Fresh peripheral blood, approximately 9.6 ml, yielded the PBMCs. With 5 bases removed from V and 4 bases from J, the gap between germline ends came to 12 bases. The CDR3 runs to 13 residues. The germline CDR1 and CDR2 sequences are MNHEY and SMNVEV (reference sequence). As to this clonotype: Its antigen remains unknown.

V gene TRBV27 combines with J gene TRBJ2-7; a weak D match, TRBD1 (5 bases). Sequenced material: blood. This TCR was sampled from a woman aged 45-59 years with Graves' hyperthyroidism that later progressed to Graves' ophthalmopathy. The CDR3 protein is CASSVQGVYEQYF. The CDR3 nucleotides are TGTGCCAGCAGTGTACAAGGGGTGTACGAGCAGTACTTC.